A selection of T cell receptor beta chains follows, all from one sample in a study of cytomegalovirus exposure and HLA in healthy donors. Sequencing was performed with immunoSEQ multiplex PCR; in TCRdb, only in-frame clones are kept and a portion is missing. The sample has roughly 80,000 clones; roughly 70% are singletons. The sequencing sample was made of PBMCs. All receptors derive from a man in his sixties in good health and CMV-seropositive. The CDR3 runs from the conserved cysteine through the conserved F or W. The D gene is left open where the match is weak.

d_gene	v_gene	j_gene	CDR3aa	CDR3nt
.	TRBV29-1	TRBJ2-7	CSVAGDNYEQYF	TGCAGCGTTGCAGGGGACAACTACGAGCAGTACTTC
.	TRBV4-3	TRBJ2-2	CASSQVGDGELFF	TGCGCCAGCAGCCAAGTAGGAGACGGGGAGCTGTTTTTT
.	TRBV4-1	TRBJ1-1	CASSQGLGAFF	TGCGCCAGCAGCCAGGGACTCGGAGCTTTCTTT
.	TRBV5-8	TRBJ2-7	CASSLARHSYEQYF	TGTGCCAGCAGCTTGGCGCGACATTCCTACGAGCAGTACTTC
.	TRBV21-1	TRBJ2-5	CASSKQGAGETQYF	TGTGCCAGCAGCAAACAGGGGGCAGGGGAGACCCAGTACTTC
.	TRBV29-1	TRBJ2-5	CSVAEETQYF	TGCAGCGTTGCGGAGGAGACCCAGTACTTC
TRBD1	TRBV5-1	TRBJ1-5	CASSLRQGDQPQHF	TGCGCCAGCAGCCTAAGACAGGGAGATCAGCCCCAGCATTTT
TRBD2	TRBV5-1	TRBJ2-2	CASRRTSGDWGPNTGELFF	TGCGCCAGCAGGCGGACTAGCGGGGACTGGGGCCCGAACACCGGGGAGCTGTTTTTT
.	TRBV7-3	TRBJ2-1	CASSLNGDSGSYNEQFF	TGTGCCAGCAGCTTAAATGGCGATAGCGGTTCCTACAATGAGCAGTTCTTC
TRBD1	TRBV29-1	TRBJ1-5	CSALGQGDQPQHF	TGCAGCGCCCTAGGGCAGGGGGACCAGCCCCAGCATTTT
.	TRBV29-1	TRBJ2-7	CSFRDISSYEQYF	TGCAGCTTCCGGGACATCTCCTCCTACGAGCAGTACTTC
TRBD1	TRBV2	TRBJ2-2	CASRGTGRLSGELFF	TGTGCCAGCAGGGGGACAGGGAGGCTTTCCGGAGAGCTGTTTTTT
TRBD1	TRBV7-6	TRBJ2-2	CASSPGGFASGELFF	TGTGCCAGCAGCCCAGGGGGCTTTGCGTCCGGGGAGCTGTTTTTT
TRBD2	TRBV14	TRBJ2-5	CASRRSSGGETQYF	TGTGCCAGCAGACGATCTAGCGGGGGAGAGACCCAGTACTTC
.	TRBV11-2	TRBJ2-7	CASGGYEQYF	TGTGCCAGCGGCGGGTACGAGCAGTACTTC
TRBD1	TRBV18	TRBJ2-1	CASSPDRGRGDEQFF	TGTGCCAGCTCCCCAGACAGGGGGCGAGGGGATGAGCAGTTCTTC
.	TRBV11-2	TRBJ2-3	CASSLVPYDWKGPQYF	TGTGCCAGCAGCTTAGTCCCTTACGACTGGAAGGGGCCGCAGTATTTT
TRBD1	TRBV11-2	TRBJ2-1	CASSLGPGGNEQFF	TGTGCCAGCAGCTTAGGACCAGGGGGCAATGAGCAGTTCTTC
TRBD2	TRBV5-5	TRBJ2-1	CASSLAGLAVYNEQFF	TGTGCCAGCAGCTTGGCCGGGCTAGCGGTTTACAATGAGCAGTTCTTC
TRBD1	TRBV6-5	TRBJ2-7	CASRRGTGVSYEQYF	TGTGCCAGCAGGAGAGGGACAGGGGTGTCCTACGAGCAGTACTTC
.	TRBV2	TRBJ2-1	CASSRGRDEQFF	TGTGCCAGCAGCCGCGGCCGGGATGAGCAGTTCTTC
.	TRBV27	TRBJ2-7	CASSSYAPRYEQYF	TGTGCCAGCAGTTCCTACGCCCCACGCTACGAGCAGTACTTC